The clone carrying this T cell receptor (beta chain) appeared many times. The cDNA came from 5'RACE, which used 10-nucleotide random UMIs. MiXCR, applied by TCRdb to the 5' RACE reads, yields one record per CDR3 protein. The table lists fewer than 110,000 distinct CDR3 sequences, 11% of them singletons, with approximately 3.3% in the top ten. The data derive from a study of neurological immune-mediated disorders. Time point in this sample: longitudinal time-point 3. Trimming left V 4 bases short and J 0 bases short, with 17 bases between. This CDR3 has 17 amino acids. Germline V gives CDR1 LGHDT, CDR2 YNNKEL (reference sequence).

The chain carries TRBV3-1 and TRBJ2-3; D call uncertain. Sequenced material: PBMCs. The receptor comes from a female donor with HTLV-1-associated myelopathy (HAM/TSP). CDR3 nucleotide sequence: TGTGCCAGCAGCCGAGGCCCGGTGGATTCTAGCACAGATACGCAGTATTTT. Its protein product is CASSRGPVDSSTDTQYF.